Sequencing of this T cell receptor beta chain was carried out in a study of response to subunit inactivated influenza vaccine. Notes on the study in general: Authors suggested few new T cells are recruited by each seasonal influenza vaccination.

The CDR3 extends over 16 amino acids. The V gene's germline CDR1 is DFQATT and CDR2 SNEGSKA (reference sequence). J gave up 3 bases and V 0 bases, and 9 bases lay outside the gene matches. Note on this clonotype: Its antigen is currently unknown.

TCRdb analysed the RT-PCR reads with MiXCR anew, one entry per CDR3 protein. The sample lists 300,000 to 350,000 distinct CDR3 sequences, roughly 22% occurring once. The receptor's source is a man aged 45 to 70 who received an inactivated influenza vaccine. The sample was PBMCs from blood, taken approximately 22 months after vaccination. The chain combines TRBV20-1 with TRBJ2-7; 9 bases fit TRBD2. CDR3 nucleotides: TGCAGTGCTAGAGATTTACGGCTAGCGGGAAACTACGAGCAGTACTTC. Its translation is CSARDLRLAGNYEQYF.